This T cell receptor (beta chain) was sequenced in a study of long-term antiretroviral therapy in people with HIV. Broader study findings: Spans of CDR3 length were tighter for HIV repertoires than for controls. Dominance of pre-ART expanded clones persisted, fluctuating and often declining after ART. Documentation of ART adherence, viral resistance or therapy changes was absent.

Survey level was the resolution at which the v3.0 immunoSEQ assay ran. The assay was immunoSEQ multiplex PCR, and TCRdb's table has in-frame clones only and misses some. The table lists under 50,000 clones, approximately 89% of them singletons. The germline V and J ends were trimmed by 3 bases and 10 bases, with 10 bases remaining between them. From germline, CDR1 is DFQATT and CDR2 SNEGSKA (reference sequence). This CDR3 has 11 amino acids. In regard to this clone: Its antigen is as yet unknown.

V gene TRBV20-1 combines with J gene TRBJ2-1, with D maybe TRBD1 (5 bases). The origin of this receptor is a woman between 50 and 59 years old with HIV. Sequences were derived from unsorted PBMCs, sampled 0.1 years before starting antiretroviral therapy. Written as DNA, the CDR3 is TGCAGTGCTAGCAGGGAAGAAGAGCAGTTCTTC. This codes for CSASREEEQFF.